The 6 T cell receptor beta chains below come from one sample, sequenced in a study of CD8 T cells in Susac syndrome. With random hexamers, 0.5 to 1 ug RNA was reverse transcribed. TCRdb processed the immunoSEQ multiplex PCR reads anew with MiXCR; each CDR3 protein has one entry. The top ten hold approximately 0.11% of the sample, which has some 260,000 distinct CDR3 sequences, 85% seen once. The sequenced sample consisted of CD8+ T cells from PBMCs. These receptors originate from a human donor with multiple sclerosis.

A single count supports this clonotype. The V call is TRBV4-1, the J call TRBJ2-7; 9 bases align to TRBD2. Germline CDR1 is MGHRA and CDR2 is YSYEKL. The CDR3 has 15 amino acids. After removal of 4 bases from V and 3 bases from J, the junction contained 7 bases not matched to a gene. The DNA of the CDR3 is TGCGCCAGCAGCCTAAGCCTAGCGGGACTCTACGAGCAGTACTTC. It encodes CASSLSLAGLYEQYF.

This clonotype was counted only a few times. The chain recombines TRBV27 with TRBJ2-7; 7 nucleotides line up with TRBD1. The ends lost 7 bases at V and 2 bases at J; junction bases unmatched: 11. In germline, CDR1 is MNHEY, CDR2 SMNVEV (reference sequence). The length of the CDR3 is 15 residues. This CDR3 is CASTTWTGVTYEQYF. The CDR3, as DNA: TGTGCCAGCACAACCTGGACAGGTGTAACCTACGAGCAGTACTTC.

The chain carries TRBV9 and TRBJ1-2; no definite D call. The CDR3 is made up of 13 amino acids. Germline V lookup: CDR1 SGDLS, CDR2 YYNGEE. Deletions cut 7 bases from V and 0 bases from J, with 10 bases between. DNA of the CDR3: TGTGCCAGCGGGCCGAAACCTAACTATGGCTACACCTTC. This codes for CASGPKPNYGYTF.

About this clonotype itself: The conserved phenylalanine or tryptophan is not found at the CDR3 terminus, so this likely reflects a read error. The chain has TRBV7-9 and TRBJ1-3; TRBD1 is a possible D gene (5 bases). V lost 11 bases and J 2 bases, leaving 10 bases between the germline ends. CDR1 and CDR2 from the germline V gene are SEHNR and FQNEAQ (reference sequence). The CDR3 contains 12 residues. The DNA of the CDR3 is TGTGCCTGGGGCCCCCCTGGAAACACCATATATCTT. It yields the protein CAWGPPGNTIYL.

V is TRBV9 and J is TRBJ2-2, with D possibly called TRBD1 or TRBD2 (5 bases each). V was pared by 1 base and J by 0 bases, with 13 bases between. The length of the CDR3 is 17 residues. Germline V gene lookup returns CDR1 SGDLS and CDR2 YYNGEE. The CDR3 DNA is TGTGCCAGCAGCGTACCACTGAGGGGATCGAACACCGGGGAGCTGTTTTTT. This encodes CASSVPLRGSNTGELFF. The full variable domain, with the rest looked up from reference TRBV9 and TRBJ2-2, is DSGVTQTPKHLITATGQRVTLRCSPRSGDLSVYWYQQSLDQGLQFLIQYYNGEERAKGNILERFSAQQFPDLHSELNLSSLELGDSALYFCASSVPLRGSNTGELFFGEGSRLTVL.

V usage is TRBV7-9 and J usage is TRBJ2-1, with 12 bases matching TRBD2. Looked up from germline, CDR1 is SEHNR and CDR2 is FQNEAQ (reference sequence). V was pared by 7 bases and J by 8 bases, with 9 bases of the junction left unmatched. This CDR3 is built from 15 residues. In DNA, the CDR3 is TGTGCCAGCACCCCCCAAAGACTAGCGGGAGATGAGCAGTTCTTC. Residues: CASTPQRLAGDEQFF.